Listed below are T cell receptor beta chains from one sample, sequenced in a study of tumor and adjacent non-tumor tissue in lung cancer. Each CDR3 protein is one row after TCRdb ran MiXCR on the multiplex PCR reads. This sample has around 70,000 distinct CDR3 sequences, with roughly 73% found just once. The sequencing input was lung tumor tissue. These receptors were collected from a man in his 60s with non-small cell lung cancer. Both conserved end residues are part of each CDR3. D genes are given only for firm matches. The size entry is marked missing in some rows and otherwise reads once, few, many or a size class.

V gene	clone size	D gene	J gene	CDR3 DNA	CDR3 protein
TRBV7-9	.	.	TRBJ1-1	TGTGTCAGCAGCTTATTGATGGGAGGCACTGAAGCTTTCTTT	CVSSLLMGGTEAFF
TRBV2	.	TRBD2	TRBJ2-3	TGTGCCAGCAGATCGACTAGCGGGAGTTTTACAGATACGCAGTATTTT	CASRSTSGSFTDTQYF
TRBV6-5	.	.	TRBJ2-7	TGTACCAGCAGTCCCGGGGGAGACCCCTACGAGCAGTACTTC	CTSSPGGDPYEQYF
TRBV20-1	.	TRBD1	TRBJ2-1	TGCAGTGGTAGACATGGGGACAGGGGTTTCAATGAGCAGTTCTTC	CSGRHGDRGFNEQFF
TRBV20-1	many	.	TRBJ2-7	TGCAGTGCAGCCGGTTTTGACTCCTACGAGCAGTACTTC	CSAAGFDSYEQYF
TRBV10-3	large	.	TRBJ1-6	TGTGCCGCACGGGGTGGCGATTCACCCCTCCACTTT	CAARGGDSPLHF
TRBV6-5	once	.	TRBJ1-1	TGTGTCATCAGTTACTGGAGAAGGGGAGGAACTGAAGCTTTCTTT	CVISYWRRGGTEAFF
TRBV29-1	.	TRBD1	TRBJ2-2	TGCAGCATCCAGGGGGCGAACACCGAGGAGCTGTTTTTT	CSIQGANTEELFF
TRBV11-3	once	.	TRBJ1-1	TGTGCCAGTAACCTAGGGTGCCGCGGGACATCGAGCACTGAAGCTTTCTTT	CASNLGCRGTSSTEAFF
TRBV6-5	.	.	TRBJ1-5	TGTACCAGCAGTTATTCGGGGGGTGATCAGCCCCAGCATTTT	CTSSYSGGDQPQHF
TRBV12-3/TRBV12-4	.	TRBD2	TRBJ2-1	TGTGCCAGCACCTCCAGCGGGAGTGGCTCCTACAATGAGCAGTCATTC	CASTSSGSGSYNEQSF
TRBV6-5	.	.	TRBJ1-1	TGTCCCAGCAGTTACTCCCGTAGGGGTGGGGTTGAAGCTTTCTTT	CPSSYSRRGGVEAFF
TRBV29-1	.	.	TRBJ2-3	TGCAGCGTTGCTATTAGCGAGAGAACAGATACGAAGTATTTT	CSVAISERTDTKYF
TRBV6-1	.	.	TRBJ2-5	TGTGCCAGAAGTGAACTGGGTTGGGGGAGCAAGTACTTC	CARSELGWGSKYF
TRBV6-5	.	.	TRBJ2-3	TGTGCCAGCAGTACATTCGACGGCCCCACAGATACGCAGTATTTT	CASSTFDGPTDTQYF
TRBV6-5	.	.	TRBJ2-3	TGTGGCAGCAGTAAAACCGGGAGTACCTTTGACCCTGGTACGCAGTATTTC	CGSSKTGSTFDPGTQYF
TRBV16	many	.	TRBJ1-5	TGTGCCAGCAGCCAAATCGACGCCTTAAATCAGCCCCAGCATTTT	CASSQIDALNQPQHF
TRBV29-1	.	.	TRBJ2-5	TGTAGCGTGGGGGCGGCTGCTCCTTGGACCCAGTACTTC	CSVGAAAPWTQYF
TRBV10-3	many	TRBD2	TRBJ2-6	TGTGCCATCAGTGAACATGGGACTAGCGGGAGGGACTCTGGGGCAAAAGCACTGACTTTC	CAISEHGTSGRDSGAKALTF
TRBV9	.	.	TRBJ1-3	TGTGCCAGCTCCAGTCTCGGGTATCCTGGAAACACCATATATTTT	CASSSLGYPGNTIYF
TRBV20-1	.	.	TRBJ2-6	TGCAGAAGCCGCCGGGATACGGTGAGAGAGGCCATCGTCCTGACTTTC	CRSRRDTVREAIVLTF
TRBV20-1	once	.	TRBJ1-1	TGCAATGCTAGAGACGAACAAGGTACAACTGAAGCTTTCTTT	CNARDEQGTTEAFF
TRBV6-5	.	.	TRBJ1-5	TGTGCCAGAAGGCGACTTCAGGGAGGTAAGACACAGCATTTT	CARRRLQGGKTQHF
TRBV20-1	.	TRBD1	TRBJ2-5	TGCAGTGCTAGAGATCTTTGGGGACAGGGGAAGCGGGAGACCCAGTACTTC	CSARDLWGQGKRETQYF
TRBV6-1	.	.	TRBJ2-6	TGTACCAGCAGACCCCAGGCGGGGACCAACGTCCTGTCTTTC	CTSRPQAGTNVLSF
TRBV10-3	.	TRBD2	TRBJ2-5	TGTGCCACCAGTGAGCCGGGGACTAGCGGGAGGGTCATCTACTTC	CATSEPGTSGRVIYF
TRBV6-5	.	.	TRBJ1-3	TGTGCCAGCAGTTACTCGAGGTCACCTGGAAACATCTTATATTTT	CASSYSRSPGNILYF